This T cell receptor (beta chain) was obtained from a study of CD8 T cells in ankylosing spondylitis. Study-level points and caveats: Disease-associated clones were CD8+ and fairly uncommon in peripheral blood. A motif in TCR beta, a set of roughly eight highly homologous variants, appeared characteristic of ankylosing spondylitis blood.

Preparation of TCR beta libraries was done by quantitative 5'-RACE with molecular barcodes. MiXCR, applied by TCRdb to the 5' RACE reads, yields one record per CDR3 protein. The data contain approximately 210,000 distinct CDR3 sequences, about 13% of them seen just once; the ten biggest clones take up 15% to 20%. Germline CDR1 is SEHNR and CDR2 is FQNEAQ (reference sequence). The V and J ends lost 3 bases and 5 bases respectively, with 11 bases between them. CDR3 length: 13 amino acids. A note on this clonotype: Its antigen is not identified.

The clonotype comes from a male donor with ankylosing spondylitis or in good health (not recorded which). The chain recombines TRBV7-9 with TRBJ2-7, with a possible D match to TRBD2 (5 bases). Specimen: blood, either unsorted or a sorted T cell fraction (not recorded which). CDR3 DNA sequence: TGTGCCAGCAGCTTTGCCGGGAACCACGAGCAGTACTTC. This sequence encodes CASSFAGNHEQYF. Combining the CDR3 with reference TRBV7-9 and TRBJ2-7 gives the whole variable domain DTGVSQNPRHKITKRGQNVTFRCDPISEHNRLYWYRQTLGQGPEFLTYFQNEAQLEKSRLLSDRFSAERPKGSFSTLEIQRTEQGDSAMYLCASSFAGNHEQYFGPGTRLTVT.